The 8 T cell receptor beta chains reported below all come from one sample, sequenced in a study of blood T cell repertoires in COVID-19. Clones were read by immunoSEQ multiplex PCR, and TCRdb kept only the in-frame ones, dropping some. The sample has 130,000 to 150,000 clones, 88% seen once; the top ten hold under 12%. The sequencing sample was made of peripheral blood. The source of these receptors is a man in his fifties or sixties with active or convalescent COVID-19.

The chain recombines TRBV9 with TRBJ2-4, with D maybe TRBD1 (5 bases). In germline, CDR1 is SGDLS, CDR2 YYNGEE. V was pared by 6 bases and J by 0 bases, with 10 bases between. This CDR3 region has 14 residues. The CDR3 DNA reads TGTGCCAGCAACCCGACAGTAGCCAAAAACATTCAGTACTTC. The encoded protein is CASNPTVAKNIQYF.

V usage is TRBV19 and J usage is TRBJ2-1, with 9 bases aligning to TRBD1. The trim removed 5 bases at V and 4 bases at J, leaving 18 bases unmatched. The CDR3 has 19 residues. Germline CDR1 and CDR2: LNHDA and SQIVND (reference sequence). The CDR3 here is CASSLTGGVGLAVYNEQFF. The DNA for the CDR3 is TGTGCCAGTAGTCTCACAGGGGGCGTAGGGCTAGCGGTATACAATGAGCAGTTCTTC.

V gene TRBV6-1 combines with J gene TRBJ1-1, with no clear D. V was pared by 2 bases and J by 1 base, with 5 bases between. The CDR3 length is 13 residues. Germline-derived CDR1 and CDR2 are MNHNS and SASEGT. CDR3 nucleotides: TGTGCCAGCAGTGAATCGGGGAACACTGAAGCTTTCTTT. Protein sequence: CASSESGNTEAFF.

This clone has just one count. The chain couples TRBV6-2 or TRBV6-3 to TRBJ2-7, with 12 bases identical to TRBD2. V was clipped by 5 bases and J by 2 bases; unmatched bases: 4. The CDR3 totals 15 residues. Germline loops: CDR1 MNHEY, CDR2 SVGEGT. The CDR3 spells CASSNRLAGAYEQYF. For the CDR3, the DNA is TGTGCCAGCAGTAACAGACTAGCGGGAGCCTACGAGCAGTACTTC.

The rearrangement joins TRBV15 to TRBJ2-7; D not certain. Trimming cost V 0 bases and J 6 bases, with 9 bases left between them. This CDR3 spans 13 amino acids. Looked up from germline, CDR1 is LNHNV and CDR2 is YYDKDF (reference sequence). The CDR3 DNA follows: TGTGCCACCAGCAGAGATTCAAGTAGCGAGCAGTACTTC. It is translated as CATSRDSSSEQYF.

The chain is built from TRBV15 and TRBJ1-5, with 12 bases fitting TRBD1. CDR3 length equals 18 residues. Per germline, CDR1 LNHNV and CDR2 YYDKDF (reference sequence). V was pared by 3 bases and J by 1 base, with 7 bases of the junction left unmatched. The CDR3 reads CATSSKSGTGGSNQPQHF. The CDR3 DNA follows: TGTGCCACCAGCAGCAAATCCGGGACAGGGGGCAGCAATCAGCCCCAGCATTTT.

This clone was picked up one time. The genes are TRBV15 and TRBJ1-4; the D is unclear. Trimming left V 0 bases short and J 8 bases short, with 13 bases between. CDR3 length: 15 residues. Germline V CDR1 and CDR2: LNHNV, YYDKDF (reference sequence). CDR3 nucleotides: TGTGCCACCAGCAGAGAACCTCACGGGGAGGAAAAACTGTTTTTT. This gives the protein CATSREPHGEEKLFF.

The chain recombines TRBV7-8 with TRBJ2-2; possibly TRBD2 for D (5 bases). The CDR3 loop spans 16 amino acids. The germline gives CDR1 SGHVS, CDR2 FQNEAQ. The V gene lost 1 base and the J gene lost 5 bases, with 14 bases spanning the gap. The CDR3: CASSLVGGLVTGELFF. The CDR3 DNA reads TGTGCCAGCAGCTTAGTCGGAGGTTTGGTAACCGGGGAGCTGTTTTTT.